A selection of T cell receptor beta chains follows, all from one sample in a study of cytomegalovirus exposure and HLA in healthy donors. Using immunoSEQ multiplex PCR, the repertoire was profiled, and TCRdb retains in-frame clones only, with some absent. This table holds some 170,000 clones, under 80% found once. Sequences were obtained from PBMCs. The receptors stem from a human donor in good health. The CDR3 runs from the conserved cysteine through the conserved F or W. The order of the fields is CDR3 DNA, CDR3 protein, D gene, clone size, V gene, J gene. A D gene is named only where the DNA matches it firmly. A clone size is listed for some rows: how often the clone was seen (once, few, many), or a class if it is expanded.

CDR3 DNA: TGCGCCAGCAGCCAAGATCGGGACATCTATCAGCCCCAGCATTTT; CDR3 protein: CASSQDRDIYQPQHF; D gene: .; clone size: once; V gene: TRBV4-1; J gene: TRBJ1-5
CDR3 DNA: TGTGCCAGCAGCGTATCGGGGGGGGGCGAGCAGTACTTC; CDR3 protein: CASSVSGGGEQYF; D gene: TRBD2; clone size: .; V gene: TRBV9; J gene: TRBJ2-7
CDR3 DNA: TGTGCCAGCTCACCAGCGGGACGAGCCTACGAGCAGTACTTC; CDR3 protein: CASSPAGRAYEQYF; D gene: .; clone size: .; V gene: TRBV18; J gene: TRBJ2-7
CDR3 DNA: TGTGCCAGCAGTTTGTCTGGACAGGGACTTTTTTTT; CDR3 protein: CASSLSGQGLFF; D gene: TRBD1; clone size: .; V gene: TRBV28; J gene: TRBJ1-4
CDR3 DNA: TGTGCCAGCAGTTACTCACGGGGGGCGGAGACCCAGTACTTC; CDR3 protein: CASSYSRGAETQYF; D gene: .; clone size: .; V gene: TRBV6-5; J gene: TRBJ2-5
CDR3 DNA: TGTGCCAGCAATCCGGGCCTGGGAGGGAGCACTGAAGCTTTCTTT; CDR3 protein: CASNPGLGGSTEAFF; D gene: .; clone size: few; V gene: TRBV6-5; J gene: TRBJ1-1
CDR3 DNA: TGTGCCAGCAGCTTGGTCGCGGGCCCATCCTATGGCTACACCTTC; CDR3 protein: CASSLVAGPSYGYTF; D gene: .; clone size: .; V gene: TRBV5-4; J gene: TRBJ1-2
CDR3 DNA: TGTGCCAGCAGCTATAGCGGGGGGCCATCATACGAGCAGTACTTC; CDR3 protein: CASSYSGGPSYEQYF; D gene: TRBD2; clone size: .; V gene: TRBV7-3; J gene: TRBJ2-7
CDR3 DNA: TGTGCCAGCAGCTCAGGACAGGGGGGCTACAATGAGCAGTTCTTC; CDR3 protein: CASSSGQGGYNEQFF; D gene: TRBD1; clone size: .; V gene: TRBV7-9; J gene: TRBJ2-1
CDR3 DNA: TGTGCCAGCTCACCGGGGACTAAAGAGACCCAGTACTTC; CDR3 protein: CASSPGTKETQYF; D gene: TRBD2; clone size: once; V gene: TRBV18; J gene: TRBJ2-5
CDR3 DNA: TGTGCCAGCAGCTGGGACAGGGATCAGCCCCAGCATTTT; CDR3 protein: CASSWDRDQPQHF; D gene: TRBD1; clone size: .; V gene: TRBV7-3; J gene: TRBJ1-5
CDR3 DNA: TGTGCCAGCAGCTTGACAGCGGGGATCAATCAGCCCCAGCATTTT; CDR3 protein: CASSLTAGINQPQHF; D gene: .; clone size: once; V gene: TRBV5-6; J gene: TRBJ1-5
CDR3 DNA: TGTGCCAGCAGCTCGGGAGCCTCCAAGAATTCACCCCTCCACTTT; CDR3 protein: CASSSGASKNSPLHF; D gene: .; clone size: .; V gene: TRBV9; J gene: TRBJ1-6
CDR3 DNA: TGTGCCAGTAGTATTGGTTCAGGGGCGGGCACTGAAGCTTTCTTT; CDR3 protein: CASSIGSGAGTEAFF; D gene: .; clone size: .; V gene: TRBV19; J gene: TRBJ1-1
CDR3 DNA: TGTGCCAGCAGTCTCGGCGGGGGCACAGATACGCAGTATTTT; CDR3 protein: CASSLGGGTDTQYF; D gene: .; clone size: many; V gene: TRBV6-4; J gene: TRBJ2-3
CDR3 DNA: TGTGCCAGTAACTACGGGACAGCTAATGAAAAACTGTTTTTT; CDR3 protein: CASNYGTANEKLFF; D gene: TRBD1; clone size: few; V gene: TRBV19; J gene: TRBJ1-4
CDR3 DNA: TGTGCCAGCAGGCAGGGTGTAGACACTGAAGCTTTCTTT; CDR3 protein: CASRQGVDTEAFF; D gene: .; clone size: .; V gene: TRBV18; J gene: TRBJ1-1
CDR3 DNA: TGTGCCAGTATAGAACAGGGGGCGGCGAATGGCTACACCTTC; CDR3 protein: CASIEQGAANGYTF; D gene: TRBD1; clone size: .; V gene: TRBV19; J gene: TRBJ1-2
CDR3 DNA: TGTGCCAGCAGCCTAGGGGGGGTGAACACTGAAGCTTTCTTT; CDR3 protein: CASSLGGVNTEAFF; D gene: .; clone size: .; V gene: TRBV7-3; J gene: TRBJ1-1
CDR3 DNA: TGTGCCAGCAGCCGGGCTTTAGGGGGAGAGACCCAGTACTTC; CDR3 protein: CASSRALGGETQYF; D gene: .; clone size: .; V gene: TRBV7-2; J gene: TRBJ2-5
CDR3 DNA: TGTGCCAGCAGCAAAGCGCTCAGAGAGCGACAGGGCTACTTTAGCTCCTACGAGCAGTACTTC; CDR3 protein: CASSKALRERQGYFSSYEQYF; D gene: .; clone size: .; V gene: TRBV21-1; J gene: TRBJ2-7
CDR3 DNA: TGTGCCAGCAGCTTGACGGAGAGCAGTCAGCCCCAGCATTTT; CDR3 protein: CASSLTESSQPQHF; D gene: .; clone size: .; V gene: TRBV7-9; J gene: TRBJ1-5
CDR3 DNA: TGCGCCAGCAGCTCGAAGACAGGATCATCCTACATGAACACTGAAGCTTTCTTT; CDR3 protein: CASSSKTGSSYMNTEAFF; D gene: .; clone size: .; V gene: TRBV5-1; J gene: TRBJ1-1
CDR3 DNA: TGTGCCTCCCGGACTAGCGGGGGGATCGCAGAGACCCAGTACTTC; CDR3 protein: CASRTSGGIAETQYF; D gene: TRBD2; clone size: .; V gene: TRBV30; J gene: TRBJ2-5
CDR3 DNA: TGTGCCAGCAACACCACGCCGCGTGAGGGTGTGAACACTGAAGCTTTCTTT; CDR3 protein: CASNTTPREGVNTEAFF; D gene: .; clone size: .; V gene: TRBV25-1; J gene: TRBJ1-1
CDR3 DNA: TGCGCCAGCAGCCAAGGAAACGGCGCGGACACCATATATTTT; CDR3 protein: CASSQGNGADTIYF; D gene: .; clone size: .; V gene: TRBV4-3; J gene: TRBJ1-3
CDR3 DNA: TGTGCCAGCAGCGTAGGACAGACCGAAGACACTGAAGCTTTCTTT; CDR3 protein: CASSVGQTEDTEAFF; D gene: .; clone size: .; V gene: TRBV9; J gene: TRBJ1-1
CDR3 DNA: TGTGCCAGCAGTCCAATCCTCGGGACAAACAATCAGCCCCAGCATTTT; CDR3 protein: CASSPILGTNNQPQHF; D gene: .; clone size: .; V gene: TRBV27; J gene: TRBJ1-5
CDR3 DNA: TGTGCCAGCAGCCCCGGGACTTCCTACAATGAGCAGTTCTTC; CDR3 protein: CASSPGTSYNEQFF; D gene: .; clone size: .; V gene: TRBV7-2; J gene: TRBJ2-1
CDR3 DNA: TGTGCCAGCAGCTACTCCGGGGGAATAGAGACCCAGTACTTC; CDR3 protein: CASSYSGGIETQYF; D gene: .; clone size: .; V gene: TRBV7-8; J gene: TRBJ2-5
CDR3 DNA: TGTGCCAGTAGTATAGGGCAGGTGAACACTGAAGCTTTCTTT; CDR3 protein: CASSIGQVNTEAFF; D gene: .; clone size: few; V gene: TRBV19; J gene: TRBJ1-1
CDR3 DNA: TGTGCCTGGAGGAAAGCGGGGGGCCGGAATGAGCAGTTCTTC; CDR3 protein: CAWRKAGGRNEQFF; D gene: TRBD2; clone size: .; V gene: TRBV30; J gene: TRBJ2-1
CDR3 DNA: TGTGCCAGCAGTTACGGAATAGCAAACACAGATACGCAGTATTTT; CDR3 protein: CASSYGIANTDTQYF; D gene: .; clone size: .; V gene: TRBV6-5; J gene: TRBJ2-3
CDR3 DNA: TGTGCCTGGACAACAGGGGCCCTGAACACTGAAGCTTTCTTT; CDR3 protein: CAWTTGALNTEAFF; D gene: TRBD1; clone size: .; V gene: TRBV30; J gene: TRBJ1-1
CDR3 DNA: TGTGCCAGCTCACGGGACAGCACCTCATCCGGTGAGCAGTTCTTC; CDR3 protein: CASSRDSTSSGEQFF; D gene: TRBD1; clone size: few; V gene: TRBV18; J gene: TRBJ2-1
CDR3 DNA: TGTGCCAGCAGCTTGGGTTCCGGGACAGGGAGTACTGAAGCTTTCTTT; CDR3 protein: CASSLGSGTGSTEAFF; D gene: TRBD1; clone size: medium-sized; V gene: TRBV5-6; J gene: TRBJ1-1
CDR3 DNA: TGTGCTAGTGGTTTGCCCGCCCGGGAGCAGTACTTC; CDR3 protein: CASGLPAREQYF; D gene: .; clone size: .; V gene: TRBV12-5; J gene: TRBJ2-7
CDR3 DNA: TGTGCCAGCAGCCTACAGGGTGGGCTGACAGATACGCAGTATTTT; CDR3 protein: CASSLQGGLTDTQYF; D gene: .; clone size: .; V gene: TRBV7-2; J gene: TRBJ2-3
CDR3 DNA: TGTGCCAGCAGCCCGAAGGAGACCAACACCGGGGAGCTGTTTTTT; CDR3 protein: CASSPKETNTGELFF; D gene: .; clone size: .; V gene: TRBV7-9; J gene: TRBJ2-2
CDR3 DNA: TGTGCCAGCAGCTTGACAGGGTCTAGCTCCTACAATGAGCAGTTCTTC; CDR3 protein: CASSLTGSSSYNEQFF; D gene: .; clone size: .; V gene: TRBV5-6; J gene: TRBJ2-1
CDR3 DNA: TGTGCCAGCAGCTTAGTTCCGGGTTCGAGGCAGCCCCAGCATTTT; CDR3 protein: CASSLVPGSRQPQHF; D gene: .; clone size: .; V gene: TRBV7-8; J gene: TRBJ1-5
CDR3 DNA: TGTGCCACCAGCAGGACCCGGGACAGGGGGTACGAGCAGTACTTC; CDR3 protein: CATSRTRDRGYEQYF; D gene: TRBD1; clone size: .; V gene: TRBV15; J gene: TRBJ2-7